The clone carrying this T cell receptor beta chain occurred a few times. Its matching antigen is unknown. Unique molecular identifiers featured in how the TCRbeta library was prepared. Via MiXCR, TCRdb re-called the PCR reads, giving one row per CDR3 protein. Here the sample spans around 450,000 distinct CDR3 sequences, approximately 41% being singletons. The data were obtained in a study of T-cell reconstitution after alpha-beta-depleted transplantation in children. The study's findings and limits: From newly produced T cells came most of the T-cell counts and diversity one year after transplant. About two months after transplant, alpha-beta T cells reportedly came from several hundred expanded graft clones.

The CDR3 extends over 13 amino acids. Germline CDR1 is MDHEN and CDR2 is SYDVKM. Trimming took 7 bases from V and 2 from J, leaving 11 bases between them. The TCR sequence derives from a girl aged 2-9 years with aplastic anemia, due to receive a stem cell transplant. The material was PBMCs, obtained before TCRalphabeta/CD19-depleted stem cell transplant. The gene calls are TRBV28 and TRBJ1-2, with a possible D match to TRBD1 (5 bases). The CDR3 sequence: CASTSGTNYGYTF. In nucleotides, the CDR3 is TGTGCCAGCACCTCCGGGACGAACTATGGCTACACCTTC.